What follows describes a single TCR beta chain. What antigen it recognizes has not been identified. The sample holds no much larger clone one base away, and base qualities are not on file. Libraries came from the immunoSEQ multiplex PCR assay. Imported from immuneACCESS, the table was reduced by TCRdb to in-frame sequences with V and J called. These copies leave out some clones; in studies compared against another copy, an unresolved V gene accounts for under half, and the cause of the remainder is not known. The sample data list roughly 520 clones, and about 80% of these were observed just once. The top ten constitute around 19% of the sample. The source of the sample is a study of T cell repertoires in chronic hepatitis B (dated by TCRdb to about 2019). Looking up the germline V gene yields CDR1 MNHNS and CDR2 SASEGT. The junction carries 12 bases between V and J, which are trimmed by 3 bases and 0 bases respectively. The CDR3, cysteine through phenylalanine, is 15 amino acids long. Only CDR3 DNA remains: 45 bases, in frame from the first base.

The source material was total CD8+ T cells from PBMCs. The receptor comes from a human donor with chronic hepatitis B virus infection. Here the chain combines TRBV6-1 and TRBJ2-7; confidence is insufficient to name the D gene. The CDR3 loop reads CASSETEGASYEQYF. DNA sequence: TGTGCCAGCAGTGAGACCGAAGGAGCCTCCTACGAGCAGTACTTC.